This T cell receptor (beta chain) was captured by sequencing in a study of cytomegalovirus exposure and HLA in healthy donors. The V end lost 4 bases, the J end lost 2 bases, and 12 bases lay between the germline ends. There are 14 residues in the CDR3. Germline V CDR1 and CDR2: LGHNA, YNFKEQ. Participants comprised healthy donors of bone marrow. The PCR ran on 60 Vbeta and 13 Jbeta primers. Repertoires were generated with immunoSEQ multiplex PCR, while TCRdb's copy carries only in-frame clones and drops some. This table holds about 92,000 clones, 80% to 90% found once. The receptor was isolated from a woman aged 18-29 years in good health and CMV-seropositive. The chain uses TRBV4-2 and TRBJ2-7; D is possibly TRBD2 (6 bases). Sequenced sample: PBMCs. CDR3 in DNA: TGTGCCAGCAGCCCAGGGACTGCAACCTACGAGCAGTACTTC. Its translation: CASSPGTATYEQYF.